A selection of T cell receptor beta chains follows, all from one sample in a study of shared clonotypes between healthy human individuals. Data came from immunoSEQ multiplex PCR; TCRdb stores just in-frame clones and leaves some out. The sample lists roughly 1,100,000 clones; roughly 75% were seen once. Sequenced input: memory CD4+ T cells sorted from blood. These receptors came from a man aged 18 to 35 in good health. Each CDR3 is given with its conserved first and last residue. A D gene is named only where the DNA matches it firmly. Not every row has a clone size; where given, it reads once, few, many or a size class.

D gene	V gene	clone size	J gene	CDR3 protein	CDR3 DNA
NA	TRBV6-5	NA	TRBJ2-5	CASSYSEGPEAQYF	TGTGCCAGCAGTTACTCGGAGGGGCCGGAGGCCCAGTACTTC
NA	TRBV4-1	NA	TRBJ1-5	CASSQVEGTPQHF	TGCGCCAGCAGCCAAGTAGAAGGGACGCCCCAGCATTTT
TRBD1	TRBV28	NA	TRBJ1-2	CASYLGGAGGVYGYTF	TGTGCCAGCTACTTAGGGGGGGCAGGGGGCGTCTATGGCTACACCTTC
TRBD1	TRBV15	NA	TRBJ1-1	CATSSRQGTLNTEAFF	TGTGCCACCAGCAGCCGACAGGGGACACTGAACACTGAAGCTTTCTTT
NA	TRBV5-6	NA	TRBJ1-2	CASSRGASMGGYGYTF	TGTGCCAGCAGCCGGGGGGCGTCGATGGGAGGCTATGGCTACACCTTC
NA	TRBV5-1	NA	TRBJ2-3	CASSFLRKDTQYF	TGCGCCAGCAGCTTTCTCAGGAAAGATACGCAGTATTTT
TRBD1	TRBV10-3	once	TRBJ2-5	CAISEFPRGRETQYF	TGTGCCATCAGTGAGTTTCCAAGGGGGCGAGAGACCCAGTACTTC
TRBD2	TRBV5-1	few	TRBJ2-3	CASSLDGGVSTDTQYF	TGCGCCAGCAGCTTGGACGGGGGGGTCTCCACAGATACGCAGTATTTT
TRBD2	TRBV6-6	NA	TRBJ2-3	CASSYRIQRDADTQYF	TGTGCCAGCAGTTACAGGATCCAGCGGGACGCAGATACGCAGTATTTT
NA	TRBV4-2	NA	TRBJ2-3	CASSQVGPGEIDTQYF	TGTGCCAGCAGCCAAGTAGGTCCAGGGGAAATAGATACGCAGTATTTT
NA	TRBV7-9	few	TRBJ2-5	CASSPGHSTKETQYF	TGTGCCAGCAGCCCGGGACACTCGACAAAAGAGACCCAGTACTTC
TRBD1	TRBV5-1	NA	TRBJ1-2	CASSTDRVYGYTF	TGCGCCAGCAGCACGGACAGGGTGTACGGCTACACCTTC
NA	TRBV19	NA	TRBJ1-3	CASKDGSLSGNTIYF	TGTGCCAGTAAGGACGGCAGTCTCTCTGGAAACACCATATATTTT
NA	TRBV19	NA	TRBJ1-2	CASSMRGVELDYGYTF	TGTGCCAGTAGTATGCGGGGAGTCGAACTTGACTATGGCTACACCTTC
TRBD1	TRBV5-4	NA	TRBJ2-3	CASSTGTGLGNTQYF	TGTGCCAGCAGCACCGGGACAGGATTAGGAAATACGCAGTATTTT
NA	TRBV4-3	once	TRBJ2-7	CASSQDSGYEQYF	TGCGCCAGCAGCCAAGATAGCGGCTACGAGCAGTACTTC
TRBD2	TRBV7-9	NA	TRBJ2-3	CASSSGGARNTQYF	TGTGCCAGCTCTAGCGGGGGGGCTCGGAATACGCAGTATTTT
NA	TRBV5-6	NA	TRBJ1-1	CASSFLGGRDTEAFF	TGTGCCAGCAGCTTTCTTGGGGGGCGGGACACTGAAGCTTTCTTT
NA	TRBV30	NA	TRBJ2-4	CAWSVPGSQAKNIQYF	TGTGCCTGGAGTGTACCCGGGAGTCAAGCCAAAAACATTCAGTACTTC